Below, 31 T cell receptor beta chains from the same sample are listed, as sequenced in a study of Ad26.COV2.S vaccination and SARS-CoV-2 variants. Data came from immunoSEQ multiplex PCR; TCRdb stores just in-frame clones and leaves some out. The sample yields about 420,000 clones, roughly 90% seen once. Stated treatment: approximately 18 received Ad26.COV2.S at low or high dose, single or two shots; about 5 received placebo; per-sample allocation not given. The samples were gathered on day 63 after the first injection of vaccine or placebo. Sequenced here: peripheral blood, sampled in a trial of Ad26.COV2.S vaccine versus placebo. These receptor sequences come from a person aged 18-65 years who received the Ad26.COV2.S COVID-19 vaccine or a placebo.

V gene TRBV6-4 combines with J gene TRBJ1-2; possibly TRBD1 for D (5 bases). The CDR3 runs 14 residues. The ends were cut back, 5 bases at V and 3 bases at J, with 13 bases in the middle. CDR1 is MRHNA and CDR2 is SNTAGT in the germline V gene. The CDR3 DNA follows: TGTGCCAGCAGTCCCGGGCCGGGGGACTATGGCTACACCTTC. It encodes CASSPGPGDYGYTF.

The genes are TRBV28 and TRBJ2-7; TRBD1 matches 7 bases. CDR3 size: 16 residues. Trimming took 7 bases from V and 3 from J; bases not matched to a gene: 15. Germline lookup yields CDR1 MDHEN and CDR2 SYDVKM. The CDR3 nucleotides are TGTGCCAGCAACTCTATTCTGGGACAGAGCATCTACGAGCAGTACTTC. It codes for CASNSILGQSIYEQYF. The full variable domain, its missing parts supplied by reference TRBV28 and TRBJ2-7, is DVKVTQSSRYLVKRTGEKVFLECVQDMDHENMFWYRQDPGLGLRLIYFSYDVKMKEKGDIPEGYSVSREKKERFSLILESASTNQTSMYLCASNSILGQSIYEQYFGPGTRLTVT.

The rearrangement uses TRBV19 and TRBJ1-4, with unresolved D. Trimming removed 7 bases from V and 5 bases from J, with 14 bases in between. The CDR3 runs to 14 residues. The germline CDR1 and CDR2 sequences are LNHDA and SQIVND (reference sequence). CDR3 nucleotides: TGTGCCAGTACAGCCGTTAGATCCAATGAAAAACTGTTTTTT. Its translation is CASTAVRSNEKLFF.

This CDR3 is CASSYTPDMRAKTQYF. The CDR3 bases are TGTGCCAGCAGTTACACACCTGACATGAGGGCAAAGACCCAGTACTTC. The chain carries TRBV6-5 and TRBJ2-5, with a possible D match to TRBD2 (5 bases). The ends were cut back, 2 bases at V and 6 bases at J, with 19 bases in the middle. The germline V gene encodes CDR1 MNHEY and CDR2 SVGAGI. The CDR3 loop spans 16 amino acids.

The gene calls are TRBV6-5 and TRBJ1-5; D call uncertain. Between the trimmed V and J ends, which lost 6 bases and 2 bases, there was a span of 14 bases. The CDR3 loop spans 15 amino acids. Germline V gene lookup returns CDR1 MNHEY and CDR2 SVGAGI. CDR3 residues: CASRKGIGGNQPQHF. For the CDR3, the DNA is TGTGCCAGCAGAAAGGGAATAGGAGGCAATCAGCCCCAGCATTTT.

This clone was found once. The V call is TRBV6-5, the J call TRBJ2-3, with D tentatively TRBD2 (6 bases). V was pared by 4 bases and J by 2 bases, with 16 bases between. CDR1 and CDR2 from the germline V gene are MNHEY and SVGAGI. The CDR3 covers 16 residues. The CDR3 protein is CASSWRGGFNTDTQYF. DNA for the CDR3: TGTGCCAGCAGTTGGAGGGGAGGATTTAACACAGATACGCAGTATTTT.

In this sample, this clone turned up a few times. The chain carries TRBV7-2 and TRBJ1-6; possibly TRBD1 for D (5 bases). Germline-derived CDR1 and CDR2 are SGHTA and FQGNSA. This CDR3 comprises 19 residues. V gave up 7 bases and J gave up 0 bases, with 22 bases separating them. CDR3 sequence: CASTGPGLPANSYNSPLHF. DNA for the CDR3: TGTGCCAGCACCGGACCAGGGCTTCCGGCAAACTCCTATAATTCACCCCTCCACTTT.

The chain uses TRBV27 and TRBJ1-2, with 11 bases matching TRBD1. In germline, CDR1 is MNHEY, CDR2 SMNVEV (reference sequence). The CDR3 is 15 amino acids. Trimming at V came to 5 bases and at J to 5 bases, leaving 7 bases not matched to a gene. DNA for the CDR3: TGTGCCAGCAGTCATGGGGACAGGGGGGGGTATGGCTACACCTTC. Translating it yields CASSHGDRGGYGYTF.

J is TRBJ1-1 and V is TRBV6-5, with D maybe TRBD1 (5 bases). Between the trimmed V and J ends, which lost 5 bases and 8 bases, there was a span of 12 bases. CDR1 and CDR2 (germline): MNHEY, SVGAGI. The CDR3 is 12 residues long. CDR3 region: CASSHPGGEAFF. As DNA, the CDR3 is TGTGCCAGCAGTCACCCGGGGGGAGAAGCTTTCTTT.

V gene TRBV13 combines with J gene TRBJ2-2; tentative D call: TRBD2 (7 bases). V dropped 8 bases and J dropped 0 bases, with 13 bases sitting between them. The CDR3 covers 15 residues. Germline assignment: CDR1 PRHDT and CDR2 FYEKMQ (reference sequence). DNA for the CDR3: TGTGCCAGCCAGGGGCGGGGGCCGAACACCGGGGAGCTGTTTTTT. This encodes CASQGRGPNTGELFF.

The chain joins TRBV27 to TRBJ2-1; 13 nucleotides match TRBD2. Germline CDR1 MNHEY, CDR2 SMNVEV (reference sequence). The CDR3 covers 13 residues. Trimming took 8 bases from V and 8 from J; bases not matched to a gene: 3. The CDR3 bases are TGTGCCAGCGGGACTAGCGGGATCGATGAGCAGTTCTTC. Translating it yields CASGTSGIDEQFF.

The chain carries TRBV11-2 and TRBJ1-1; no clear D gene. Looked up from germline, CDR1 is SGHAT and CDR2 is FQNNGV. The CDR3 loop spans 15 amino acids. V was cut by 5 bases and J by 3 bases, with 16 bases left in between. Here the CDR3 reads CASSSPGSWDTEAFF. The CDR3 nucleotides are TGTGCCAGCAGCAGTCCGGGTTCATGGGACACTGAAGCTTTCTTT.

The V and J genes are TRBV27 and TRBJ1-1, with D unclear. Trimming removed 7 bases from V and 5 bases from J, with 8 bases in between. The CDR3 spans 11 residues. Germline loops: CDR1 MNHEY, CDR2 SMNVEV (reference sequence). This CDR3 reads CASKIGTEAFF. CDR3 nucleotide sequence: TGTGCCAGCAAGATAGGGACTGAAGCTTTCTTT.

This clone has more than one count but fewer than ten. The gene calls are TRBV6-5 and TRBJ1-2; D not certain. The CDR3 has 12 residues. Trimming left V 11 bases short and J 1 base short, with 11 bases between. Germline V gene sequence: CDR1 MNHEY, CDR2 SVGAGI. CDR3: CAPPGFNYGYTF. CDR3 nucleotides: TGTGCCCCCCCGGGATTTAACTATGGCTACACCTTC.

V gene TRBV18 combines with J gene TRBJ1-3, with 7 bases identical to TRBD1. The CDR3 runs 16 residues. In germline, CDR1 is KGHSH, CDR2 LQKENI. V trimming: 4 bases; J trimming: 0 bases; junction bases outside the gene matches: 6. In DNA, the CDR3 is TGTGCCAGCTCACTCTCGGACAGGAGCTCTGGAAACACCATATATTTT. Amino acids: CASSLSDRSSGNTIYF. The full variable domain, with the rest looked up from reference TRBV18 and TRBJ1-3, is NAGVMQNPRHLVRRRGQEARLRCSPMKGHSHVYWYRQLPEEGLKFMVYLQKENIIDESGMPKERFSAEFPKEGPSILRIQQVVRGDSAAYFCASSLSDRSSGNTIYFGEGSWLTVV.

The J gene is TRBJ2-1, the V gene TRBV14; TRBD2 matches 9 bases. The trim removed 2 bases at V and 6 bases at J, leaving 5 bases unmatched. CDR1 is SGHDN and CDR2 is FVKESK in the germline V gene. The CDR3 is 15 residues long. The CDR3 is CASSQLRGGGNEQFF. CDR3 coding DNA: TGTGCCAGCAGCCAATTGCGGGGGGGTGGCAATGAGCAGTTCTTC.

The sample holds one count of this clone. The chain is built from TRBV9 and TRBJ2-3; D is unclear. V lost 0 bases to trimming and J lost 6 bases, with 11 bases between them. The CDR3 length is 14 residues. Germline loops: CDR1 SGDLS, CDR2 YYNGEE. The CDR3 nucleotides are TGTGCCAGCAGCGTAGGGGTAGGGTCGGATACGCAGTATTTT. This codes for CASSVGVGSDTQYF. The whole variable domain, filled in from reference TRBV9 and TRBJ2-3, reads DSGVTQTPKHLITATGQRVTLRCSPRSGDLSVYWYQQSLDQGLQFLIQYYNGEERAKGNILERFSAQQFPDLHSELNLSSLELGDSALYFCASSVGVGSDTQYFGPGTRLTVL.

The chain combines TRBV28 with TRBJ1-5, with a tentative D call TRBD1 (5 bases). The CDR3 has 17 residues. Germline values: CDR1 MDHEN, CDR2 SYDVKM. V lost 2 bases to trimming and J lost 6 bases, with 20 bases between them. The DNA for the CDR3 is TGTGCCAGCAGTTTAATCCGGGAGGGGATCGGCGGTCAGCCCCAGCATTTT. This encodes CASSLIREGIGGQPQHF. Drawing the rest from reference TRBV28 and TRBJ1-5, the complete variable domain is DVKVTQSSRYLVKRTGEKVFLECVQDMDHENMFWYRQDPGLGLRLIYFSYDVKMKEKGDIPEGYSVSREKKERFSLILESASTNQTSMYLCASSLIREGIGGQPQHFGDGTRLSIL.

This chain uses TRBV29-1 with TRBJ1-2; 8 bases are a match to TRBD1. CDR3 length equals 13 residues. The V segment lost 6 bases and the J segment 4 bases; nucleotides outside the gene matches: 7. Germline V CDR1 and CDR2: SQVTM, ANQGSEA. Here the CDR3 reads CSVNGQGGYGYTF. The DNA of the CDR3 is TGCAGCGTAAACGGACAGGGTGGCTATGGCTACACCTTC.

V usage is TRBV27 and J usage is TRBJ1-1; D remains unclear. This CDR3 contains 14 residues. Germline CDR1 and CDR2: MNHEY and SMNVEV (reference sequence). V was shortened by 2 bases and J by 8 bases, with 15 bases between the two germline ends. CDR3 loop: CASSLIATSREAFF. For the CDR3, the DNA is TGTGCCAGCAGTTTAATCGCCACATCTAGGGAAGCTTTCTTT.

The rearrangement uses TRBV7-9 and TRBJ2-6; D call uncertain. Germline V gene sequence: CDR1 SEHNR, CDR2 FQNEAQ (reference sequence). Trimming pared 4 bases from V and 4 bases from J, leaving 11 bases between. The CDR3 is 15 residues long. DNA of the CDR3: TGTGCCAGCAGCTATGTCCCCATGGGGGCCAACGTCCTGACTTTC. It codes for CASSYVPMGANVLTF.

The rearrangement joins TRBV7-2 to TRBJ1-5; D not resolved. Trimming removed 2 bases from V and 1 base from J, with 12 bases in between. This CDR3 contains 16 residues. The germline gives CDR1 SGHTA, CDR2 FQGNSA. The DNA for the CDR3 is TGTGCCAGCAGCTTACGGTGGGGTTGGAGCAATCAGCCCCAGCATTTT. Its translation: CASSLRWGWSNQPQHF. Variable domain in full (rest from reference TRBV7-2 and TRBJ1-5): GAGVSQSPSNKVTEKGKDVELRCDPISGHTALYWYRQSLGQGLEFLIYFQGNSAPDKSGLPSDRFSAERTGGSVSTLTIQRTQQEDSAVYLCASSLRWGWSNQPQHFGDGTRLSIL.

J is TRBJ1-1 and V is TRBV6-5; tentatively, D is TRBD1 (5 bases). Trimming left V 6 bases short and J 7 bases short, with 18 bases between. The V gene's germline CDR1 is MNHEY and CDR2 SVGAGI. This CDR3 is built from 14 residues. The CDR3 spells CASRPTGGRGEAFF. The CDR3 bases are TGTGCCAGCAGGCCGACCGGGGGAAGGGGTGAAGCTTTCTTT.

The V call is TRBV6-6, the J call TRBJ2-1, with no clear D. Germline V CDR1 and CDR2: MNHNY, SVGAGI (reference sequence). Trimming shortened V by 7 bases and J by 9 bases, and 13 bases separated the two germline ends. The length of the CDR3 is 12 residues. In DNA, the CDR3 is TGTGCCAGCAACGACGGGTGGGTTGAGCAGTTCTTC. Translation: CASNDGWVEQFF.

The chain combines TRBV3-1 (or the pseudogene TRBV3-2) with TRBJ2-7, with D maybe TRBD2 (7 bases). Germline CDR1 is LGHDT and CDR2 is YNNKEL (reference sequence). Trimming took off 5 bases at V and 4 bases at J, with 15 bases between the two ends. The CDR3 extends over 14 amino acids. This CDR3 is CASSSRGGRYEQYF. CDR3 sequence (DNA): TGTGCCAGCAGCTCAAGGGGGGGGCGGTACGAGCAGTACTTC.

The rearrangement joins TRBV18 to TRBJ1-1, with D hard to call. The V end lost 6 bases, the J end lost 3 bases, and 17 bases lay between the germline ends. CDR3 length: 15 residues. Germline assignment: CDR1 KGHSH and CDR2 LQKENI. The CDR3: CASSSDARRDTEAFF. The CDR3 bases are TGTGCCAGCTCGTCGGACGCACGAAGGGACACTGAAGCTTTCTTT.

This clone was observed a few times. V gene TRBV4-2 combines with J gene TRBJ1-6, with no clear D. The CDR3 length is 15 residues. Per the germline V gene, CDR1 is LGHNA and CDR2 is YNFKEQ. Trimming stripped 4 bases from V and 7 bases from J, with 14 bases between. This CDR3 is CASSPLPWGNSPLHF. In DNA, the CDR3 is TGTGCCAGCAGCCCCCTCCCCTGGGGAAATTCACCCCTCCACTTT.

The CDR3 coding sequence is TGTGCCAGCACCGGGACTAGCGTGCTTCGCGATACGCAGTATTTT. Its protein is CASTGTSVLRDTQYF. The chain recombines TRBV28 with TRBJ2-3; 10 bases match TRBD2. With 7 bases clipped from V and 6 bases from J, the junction kept 10 bases outside the gene matches. The CDR3 runs to 15 residues. Germline V gene sequence: CDR1 MDHEN, CDR2 SYDVKM.

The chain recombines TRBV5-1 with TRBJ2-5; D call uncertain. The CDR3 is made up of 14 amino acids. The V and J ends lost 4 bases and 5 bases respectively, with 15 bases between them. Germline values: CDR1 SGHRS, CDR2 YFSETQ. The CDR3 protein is CASSLPSMVETQYF. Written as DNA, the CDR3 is TGCGCCAGCAGCCTCCCCTCCATGGTCGAGACCCAGTACTTC.

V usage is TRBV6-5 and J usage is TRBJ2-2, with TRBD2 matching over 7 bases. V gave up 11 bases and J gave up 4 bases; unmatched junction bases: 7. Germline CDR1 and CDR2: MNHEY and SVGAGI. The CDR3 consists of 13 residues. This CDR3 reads CAASERGTGELFF. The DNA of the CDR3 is TGTGCCGCCTCAGAGCGGGGCACCGGGGAGCTGTTTTTT.

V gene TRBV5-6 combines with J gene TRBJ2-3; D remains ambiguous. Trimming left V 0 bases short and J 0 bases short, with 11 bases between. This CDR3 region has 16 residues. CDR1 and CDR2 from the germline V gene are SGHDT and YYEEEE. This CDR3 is CASSLAVLKSTDTQYF. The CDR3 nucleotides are TGTGCCAGCAGCTTGGCCGTTCTTAAAAGCACAGATACGCAGTATTTT.